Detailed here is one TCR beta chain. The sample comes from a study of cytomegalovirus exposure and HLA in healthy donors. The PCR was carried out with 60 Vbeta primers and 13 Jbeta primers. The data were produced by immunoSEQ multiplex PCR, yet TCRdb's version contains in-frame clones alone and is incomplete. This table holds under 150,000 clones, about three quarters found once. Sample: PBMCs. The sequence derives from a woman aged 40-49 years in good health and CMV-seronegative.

The CDR3, as DNA: TGCGCCAGCAGCTTGAGCGGGGGGGCGTATGAGCAGTTCTTC. Encoded protein: CASSLSGGAYEQFF. This rearrangement joins TRBV5-1 to TRBJ2-1, with 10 bases matching TRBD2. The V and J ends lost 1 base and 8 bases, in that order; junction bases with no gene match: 3. Germline V gene data show CDR1 as SGHRS and CDR2 as YFSETQ. This CDR3 has 14 amino acids.